This TCR beta chain was observed in a study of blood T cell repertoires in COVID-19. Across the study: T cells, B-cell-depleted T cells, or PBMCs provided the cDNA or gDNA that served as material.

V lost 8 bases and J lost 2, with 18 bases in between. This CDR3 has 16 residues. CDR1 KGHSH and CDR2 LQKENI come from the germline V gene. Original processing methods: It was from reference gene primer amplification that nucleated cell counts were estimated. Assay used: immunoSEQ multiplex PCR; TCRdb lists only in-frame clones, some missing. The DNA was the basis for D and trimming; V, J and clone size are from that table. The data hold 250,000 to 300,000 clones, with around nine tenths observed a single time. This clonotype was sampled from a woman aged 55-70 years who had recovered from COVID-19. The source material was PBMCs or T cells enriched from blood (not recorded which). The chain joins TRBV18 to TRBJ2-2; possible D gene TRBD1, 6 bases. DNA for the CDR3: TGTGCCAGCCCTCTCGCCGGGACAACAAACACCGGGGAGCTGTTTTTT. The encoded protein is CASPLAGTTNTGELFF.